A single sample is the source of the 32 T cell receptor beta chains below, sequenced in a study of control samples from healthy donors and cancer patients. Produced via immunoSEQ multiplex PCR; TCRdb's table is partial and in-frame only. The data contain roughly 200,000 clones, over 80% of them singletons. Sequenced input: blood. These receptor sequences come from a young man in good health.

This clone has just one count. This chain joins TRBV7-2 and TRBJ1-5; tentative D call: TRBD1 (6 bases). V was clipped by 5 bases and J by 4 bases, with 12 bases between them. The CDR3 is made up of 14 amino acids. From germline, CDR1 is SGHTA and CDR2 FQGNSA. CDR3 nucleotide sequence: TGTGCCAGCAGCATAGGACAGACAAATCAGCCCCAGCATTTT. Translation: CASSIGQTNQPQHF.

V gene TRBV5-6 combines with J gene TRBJ2-7; unclear D gene. Trimming pared 0 bases from V and 6 bases from J, leaving 7 bases between. This CDR3 has 12 residues. The V gene's germline CDR1 is SGHDT and CDR2 YYEEEE. The CDR3 bases are TGTGCCAGCAGCTTGGCCTCGTCCGAGCAGTACTTC. Protein sequence: CASSLASSEQYF.

The rearrangement uses TRBV7-9 and TRBJ2-7; 8 bases are a match to TRBD2. The germline gives CDR1 SEHNR, CDR2 FQNEAQ (reference sequence). The CDR3 has 14 amino acids. J gave up 5 bases and V 4 bases, and 7 bases lay outside the gene matches. The CDR3: CASSWASGLDEQYF. CDR3 nucleotides: TGTGCCAGCAGCTGGGCTAGCGGGTTAGACGAGCAGTACTTC.

The chain carries TRBV11-2 and TRBJ1-1; TRBD1 agrees at 7 bases. V lost 4 bases to trimming and J lost 7 bases; unmatched junction nucleotides: 12. CDR3 length equals 15 residues. Germline V gene lookup returns CDR1 SGHAT and CDR2 FQNNGV. CDR3 region: CASSSKTGWDLEAFF. The CDR3 coding sequence is TGTGCCAGCAGCTCAAAGACAGGGTGGGACCTTGAAGCTTTCTTT.

Only one count was recorded for this clone. The rearrangement uses TRBV18 and TRBJ1-6; possibly TRBD1 for D (5 bases). Germline assignment: CDR1 KGHSH and CDR2 LQKENI. The CDR3 extends over 16 amino acids. Trimming pared 6 bases from V and 8 bases from J, leaving 20 bases between. This CDR3 reads CASSPRDLQGDSPLHF. For the CDR3, the DNA is TGTGCCAGCTCGCCCCGGGACCTACAAGGGGATTCACCCCTCCACTTT.

V usage is TRBV7-8 and J usage is TRBJ2-1; 9 bases map to TRBD1. The CDR3 runs 15 residues. Germline lookup yields CDR1 SGHVS and CDR2 FQNEAQ. J was trimmed by 3 bases and V by 5 bases; bases with no gene match: 5. Here the CDR3 DNA reads TGTGCCAGCAGCACGGGACAGGGACTCTACAATGAGCAGTTCTTC. It encodes CASSTGQGLYNEQFF. The full variable domain, with the rest looked up from reference TRBV7-8 and TRBJ2-1, is GAGVSQSPRYKVAKRGQDVALRCDPISGHVSLFWYQQALGQGPEFLTYFQNEAQLDKSGLPSDRFFAERPEGSVSTLKIQRTQQEDSAVYLCASSTGQGLYNEQFFGPGTRLTVL.

The chain joins TRBV19 to TRBJ1-1, with D possibly matching TRBD1 (6 bases). V lost 4 bases to trimming and J lost 3 bases, with 12 bases between them. This CDR3 is built from 14 residues. The V gene's germline CDR1 is LNHDA and CDR2 SQIVND (reference sequence). The CDR3 protein is CASSNSGADTEAFF. The CDR3 DNA reads TGTGCCAGTAGTAACTCGGGGGCGGACACTGAAGCTTTCTTT.

In this sample, this clone turned up once. Mismatch with germline at one junction end may stem from a read error. The chain uses TRBV3-1 (or the pseudogene TRBV3-2) and TRBJ1-2, with 12 bases aligning to TRBD1. CDR1 LGHDT and CDR2 YNNKEL come from the germline V gene (reference sequence). The CDR3 is made up of 16 amino acids. The CDR3 loop reads CASSQGGTGGFYGYTF. The CDR3 DNA reads as TGTGCCAGCAGTCAAGGGGGGACAGGGGGCTTCTATGGCTACACCTTC.

J is TRBJ2-7 and V is TRBV30; D is uncertain. CDR1 and CDR2 from the germline V gene are GTSNPN and SVGIG (reference sequence). With 2 bases removed from V and 4 bases from J, the gap between germline ends came to 12 bases. This CDR3 has 13 residues. The CDR3 loop reads CAWSSGAEYEQYF. CDR3 DNA: TGTGCCTGGAGTTCGGGTGCTGAGTACGAGCAGTACTTC.

The gene calls are TRBV7-9 and TRBJ2-2; D unresolved. This CDR3 has 12 residues. Trimming took off 5 bases at V and 8 bases at J, with 9 bases between the two ends. CDR1 SEHNR and CDR2 FQNEAQ come from the germline V gene (reference sequence). The CDR3 is CASSRPEGELFF. The CDR3 nucleotides are TGTGCCAGCAGCCGACCGGAGGGGGAGCTGTTTTTT.

The chain is built from TRBV9 and TRBJ1-5; a possible D gene is TRBD1 (5 bases). The germline gives CDR1 SGDLS, CDR2 YYNGEE. The CDR3 has 14 amino acids. Trimming removed 4 bases at V and 3 bases at J, with 11 bases between. The CDR3 bases are TGTGCCAGCAGCTCCGGGACGGACAATCAGCCCCAGCATTTT. This encodes CASSSGTDNQPQHF.

This chain joins TRBV7-9 and TRBJ2-5; a possible D gene is TRBD2 (5 bases). The V end lost 7 bases, the J end lost 3 bases, and 15 bases lay between the germline ends. The CDR3 length is 14 residues. CDR1 is SEHNR, CDR2 FQNEAQ, per germline (reference sequence). The CDR3 loop reads CASTPGLLKETQYF. For the CDR3, the DNA is TGTGCCAGCACCCCAGGACTGCTTAAAGAGACCCAGTACTTC.

This rearrangement joins TRBV27 to TRBJ2-1, with D perhaps assigned TRBD1 or TRBD2 (5 bases each). The CDR3 is made up of 13 amino acids. Germline CDR1 and CDR2: MNHEY and SMNVEV (reference sequence). The V gene lost 5 bases and the J gene lost 5 bases, with 10 bases spanning the gap. For the CDR3, the DNA is TGTGCCAGCAGTCCAGGGAGCCACAATGAGCAGTTCTTC. Protein product: CASSPGSHNEQFF.

This chain uses TRBV6-6 with TRBJ2-7; 9 positions match TRBD1. The ends lost 4 bases at V and 2 bases at J; junction bases unmatched: 3. Germline CDR1 and CDR2: MNHNY and SVGAGI (reference sequence). This CDR3 comprises 14 residues. In nucleotides, the CDR3 is TGTGCCAGCAGTTTTGGACAGGGGCCCTACGAGCAGTACTTC. Its protein product is CASSFGQGPYEQYF.

This clone showed up just once. The chain joins TRBV6-4 to TRBJ2-2; D call uncertain. The CDR3 is 13 residues long. The V and J ends lost 4 bases and 4 bases respectively, with 7 bases between them. Germline-derived CDR1 and CDR2 are MRHNA and SNTAGT. CDR3 protein: CASSVASTGELFF. The CDR3 DNA reads TGTGCCAGCAGTGTGGCCTCCACCGGGGAGCTGTTTTTT.

This chain joins TRBV6-4 and TRBJ2-3; no firm D call. CDR1 is MRHNA and CDR2 is SNTAGT in the germline V gene. The V gene lost 4 bases and the J gene lost 3 bases, with 11 bases spanning the gap. This CDR3 contains 14 residues. Written as DNA, the CDR3 is TGTGCCAGCAGTGTATGTCAGAAAACAGATACGCAGTATTTT. Its protein is CASSVCQKTDTQYF.

This clone was counted only a few times. The chain couples TRBV4-2 to TRBJ2-7, with 7 bases lining up with TRBD2. V was pared by 4 bases and J by 3 bases, with 9 bases of the junction left unmatched. CDR3 size: 15 residues. CDR1 is LGHNA and CDR2 is YNFKEQ in the germline V gene. Here the CDR3 reads CASSRPPGGDYEQYF. The CDR3 nucleotides are TGTGCCAGCAGCCGCCCCCCGGGGGGTGACTACGAGCAGTACTTC.

The chain recombines TRBV6-5 with TRBJ1-1; D is perhaps TRBD1 (6 bases). Germline values: CDR1 MNHEY, CDR2 SVGAGI. V lost 5 bases to trimming and J lost 1 base, with 14 bases between them. The CDR3 spans 15 residues. CDR3 nucleotide sequence: TGTGCCAGCAGTCCCCAGGGGACCGGGAACACTGAAGCTTTCTTT. It specifies CASSPQGTGNTEAFF.

This clone was seen just once. The chain is built from TRBV4-1 and TRBJ2-4; maybe TRBD2 (7 bases). V lost 1 base, J lost 6 bases, and 19 bases lay in between. This CDR3 has 17 residues. Germline CDR1 reads MGHRA; CDR2 reads YSYEKL. Here the CDR3 DNA reads TGCGCCAGCAGCCAAGTCAATAACAGGGAGGGAGTAAACATTCAGTACTTC. As protein: CASSQVNNREGVNIQYF.

The rearrangement joins TRBV6-1 to TRBJ1-1, with D possibly being TRBD1 (5 bases). The CDR3 runs 16 residues. Germline V gene lookup returns CDR1 MNHNS and CDR2 SASEGT. V gave up 2 bases and J gave up 6 bases, with 19 bases separating them. Here the CDR3 DNA reads TGTGCCAGCAGTGAAAGTAAGGCCTCTGGACATTCTGAAGCTTTCTTT. It is translated as CASSESKASGHSEAFF.

V is TRBV19 and J is TRBJ1-4, with 7 bases matching TRBD1. Trimming cost V 9 bases and J 3 bases; bases outside gene matches: 13. The CDR3 loop spans 16 amino acids. Germline CDR1 reads LNHDA; CDR2 reads SQIVND (reference sequence). CDR3 in DNA: TGTGCCAGCGCACCGGGACAGACAGTTGCTAATGAAAAACTGTTTTTT. Its protein is CASAPGQTVANEKLFF.

This clone was observed a single time. The rearrangement joins TRBV6-6 to TRBJ1-4; D is unresolved. This CDR3 comprises 12 residues. Germline CDR1 is MNHNY and CDR2 is SVGAGI (reference sequence). V lost 7 bases, J lost 6 bases, and 9 bases lay in between. The CDR3 loop reads CASMEVYEKLFF. In DNA, the CDR3 is TGTGCCAGCATGGAGGTATATGAAAAACTGTTTTTT.

The chain has TRBV12-3 or TRBV12-4 and TRBJ2-7; TRBD2 is a possible D gene (7 bases). The germline V and J ends were trimmed by 7 bases and 6 bases, with 10 bases remaining between them. This CDR3 spans 11 amino acids. CDR3 loop: CASTGGAEQYF. The CDR3 nucleotides read TGTGCCAGCACTGGGGGGGCCGAGCAGTACTTC.

J is TRBJ2-7 and V is TRBV4-2; TRBD1 matches at 9 bases. This CDR3 comprises 16 residues. Germline-derived CDR1 and CDR2 are LGHNA and YNFKEQ. Unmatched junction bases numbered 8, after V lost 0 bases and J lost 5 bases. CDR3 in amino acids: CASSQEWTGVVNEQYF. The DNA of the CDR3 is TGTGCCAGCAGCCAAGAATGGACAGGGGTGGTGAACGAGCAGTACTTC.

This clone was seen more than once but under ten times. This chain links TRBV6-4 with TRBJ1-1; tentatively, D is TRBD1 (6 bases). CDR3 length: 14 amino acids. Per germline, CDR1 MRHNA and CDR2 SNTAGT. The ends were cut back, 0 bases at V and 2 bases at J, with 7 bases in the middle. The CDR3 nucleotides are TGTGCCAGCAGTGACTCGGACAGAAACACTGAAGCTTTCTTT. Its translation is CASSDSDRNTEAFF.

The chain carries TRBV12-3 or TRBV12-4 and TRBJ1-1, with D uncertain. The V end was cut by 8 bases, the J end by 4 bases, with 14 bases between. The CDR3 is 13 amino acids. CDR3 loop: CASVAGAFTEAFF. DNA of the CDR3: TGTGCCAGCGTGGCAGGTGCGTTCACTGAAGCTTTCTTT.

The genes are TRBV5-6 and TRBJ1-3; D is unresolved. Germline values: CDR1 SGHDT, CDR2 YYEEEE. V lost 2 bases to trimming and J lost 0 bases, with 9 bases between them. This CDR3 comprises 15 residues. The CDR3 nucleotides are TGTGCCAGCAGCTTCTGGGCCAACTCTGGAAACACCATATATTTT. Amino acids: CASSFWANSGNTIYF.

CDR3 amino acids: CASKRGDTGPYNYGYTF. Written as DNA, the CDR3 is TGCGCCAGCAAGAGGGGAGATACAGGGCCCTATAACTATGGCTACACCTTC. The V gene is TRBV10-2, the J gene TRBJ1-2; D perhaps matches TRBD1 (6 bases). The germline V and J ends were trimmed by 7 bases and 1 base, with 22 bases remaining between them. CDR1 is WSHSY, CDR2 SAAADI, per germline. The CDR3 sequence is 17 residues long.

This chain uses TRBV11-2 with TRBJ2-3; TRBD2 matches 9 bases. J gave up 1 base and V 5 bases, and 4 bases lay outside the gene matches. CDR3 length: 15 residues. Germline V gene data show CDR1 as SGHAT and CDR2 as FQNNGV. In nucleotides, the CDR3 is TGTGCCAGCAGCCGCGGGGGGGCCGGCACAGATACGCAGTATTTT. Amino acids: CASSRGGAGTDTQYF. Full variable domain (outside the CDR3, taken from reference TRBV11-2 and TRBJ2-3): EAGVAQSPRYKIIEKRQSVAFWCNPISGHATLYWYQQILGQGPKLLIQFQNNGVVDDSQLPKDRFSAERLKGVDSTLKIQPAKLEDSAVYLCASSRGGAGTDTQYFGPGTRLTVL.

This clone appeared many times. The chain has TRBV12-1 and TRBJ2-7; the table's D call of TRBD2 was not tested on the DNA. TRBV12-1 is recorded as a pseudogene. CDR3 size: 10 residues. This chain's CDR3 is CAISIYEQYF. The CDR3 nucleotides are TGTGCCATCTCTATCTACGAGCAGTACTTC.

This chain joins TRBV30 and TRBJ1-1, with D tentatively TRBD1 (5 bases). The germline gives CDR1 GTSNPN, CDR2 SVGIG (reference sequence). V was pared by 2 bases and J by 1 base, with 11 bases between. The CDR3 runs to 14 residues. This CDR3 is CAWSKQVANTEAFF. CDR3 in DNA: TGTGCCTGGAGTAAACAGGTGGCGAACACTGAAGCTTTCTTT.

The CDR3, as DNA: TGTGCCACGGGGGGAGGACAGAGAGCTTTCTTT. This gives the protein CATGGGQRAFF. The rearrangement joins TRBV10-3 to TRBJ1-1; tentative D call: TRBD1 (6 bases). Trimming took 10 bases from V and 10 from J, leaving 16 bases between them. The germline V gene has CDR1 ENHRY and CDR2 SYGVKD. The CDR3 length is 11 residues.